These 28 T cell receptor beta chains were sequenced from one sample in a study of regulatory T cells in long-lasting Graves disease. Noted time point: persistent/refractory GD, antithyroid drugs over 5 years with positive TRAb. PBMC-extracted RNA yielded the TCR library. Researchers made TCR beta libraries by using iRepertoire HTBI primers and running Arm-PCR on CDR3 regions. TCRdb ran MiXCR on the multiplex PCR reads and lists one entry per CDR3 protein. The sample lists more than 350,000 distinct CDR3 sequences; 21% were seen once. The sample was peripheral blood mononuclear cells (PBMCs), taken when the disease was refractory, from a patient treated with antithyroid drugs. These receptors all stem from a female donor with Graves disease.

This clonotype turned up a few times. The J gene is TRBJ1-1, the V gene TRBV7-9; weak D call: TRBD1 (5 bases). Trimming removed 3 bases at V and 4 bases at J, with 12 bases between. The CDR3 contains 14 residues. CDR1 and CDR2 (germline): SEHNR, FQNEAQ (reference sequence). The CDR3 DNA reads as TGTGCCAGCAGCTTGGCCCTAAGGGGCACTGAAGCTTTCTTT. Translated: CASSLALRGTEAFF.

Many counts were recorded for this clonotype. The rearrangement joins TRBV6-1 to TRBJ2-5; a possible D gene is TRBD2 (6 bases). The V end was cut by 11 bases, the J end by 5 bases, with 24 bases between. Per germline, CDR1 MNHNS and CDR2 SASEGT. The length of the CDR3 is 15 residues. CDR3 DNA sequence: TGTGCCTCCGCCTTCGGGAGCCCCAGGGTGGAGACCCAGTACTTC. The encoded protein is CASAFGSPRVETQYF.

This chain links TRBV3-1 with TRBJ1-3, with TRBD1 matching 10 bases. Germline CDR1 and CDR2: LGHDT and YNNKEL (reference sequence). J lost 4 bases, V lost 2 bases, and 5 bases had no gene match. CDR3 size: 16 residues. The CDR3 loop reads CASSQLDRGRGNTIYF. CDR3 DNA: TGTGCCAGCAGCCAACTTGACAGGGGGCGAGGAAACACCATATATTTT. The entire variable domain, with the rest obtained from reference TRBV3-1 and TRBJ1-3, is as follows: DTAVSQTPKYLVTQMGNDKSIKCEQNLGHDTMYWYKQDSKKFLKIMFSYNNKELIINETVPNRFSPKSPDKAHLNLHINSLELGDSAVYFCASSQLDRGRGNTIYFGEGSWLTVV.

This clonotype appeared a single time. The chain links TRBV27 to TRBJ2-3; the D is unclear. Germline V gene sequence: CDR1 MNHEY, CDR2 SMNVEV (reference sequence). CDR3 length equals 12 residues. V was cut by 4 bases and J by 2 bases, with 4 bases left in between. The CDR3 loop reads CASSSTTDTQYF. The CDR3, as DNA: TGTGCCAGCAGTTCGACCACAGATACGCAGTATTTT.

This clonotype was observed many times. The CDR3 protein is CASSLRTATQYF. CDR3 nucleotides: TGTGCCAGCAGTTTACGGACGGCGACCCAGTACTTC. The chain is built from TRBV28 and TRBJ2-5, with D unresolved. Germline loops: CDR1 MDHEN, CDR2 SYDVKM. This CDR3 has 12 residues. Trimming shortened V by 2 bases and J by 7 bases, and 8 bases separated the two germline ends.

There are many counts of this clonotype. The chain has TRBV5-1 and TRBJ1-2, with D perhaps matching TRBD1 (6 bases). The CDR3 contains 13 residues. Trimming pared 2 bases from V and 6 bases from J, leaving 11 bases between. Germline V gene sequence: CDR1 SGHRS, CDR2 YFSETQ. CDR3 nucleotides: TGCGCCAGCAGCTTATCAGGGGACGATGGCTACACCTTC. Translation gives CASSLSGDDGYTF.

This clonotype was seen only a few times. The chain links TRBV19 to TRBJ1-1, with D possibly being TRBD1 (5 bases). The germline CDR1 and CDR2 sequences are LNHDA and SQIVND (reference sequence). V was pared by 3 bases and J by 1 base, with 9 bases between. The CDR3 sequence is 14 residues long. CDR3 sequence (DNA): TGTGCCAGTAGTATCGCAGGGCCGAACACTGAAGCTTTCTTT. Protein sequence: CASSIAGPNTEAFF.

The chain carries TRBV5-1 and TRBJ1-1, with a weak D call TRBD1 (6 bases). Trimming cost V 4 bases and J 2 bases, with 12 bases left between them. CDR1 is SGHRS, CDR2 YFSETQ, per germline. The CDR3 totals 14 residues. As DNA, the CDR3 is TGCGCCAGCAGCACGGGACAAGAAAACACTGAAGCTTTCTTT. Translated, it gives CASSTGQENTEAFF.

This clonotype was counted many times. The chain links TRBV6-1 to TRBJ1-2, with 7 nucleotides matching TRBD1. CDR1 MNHNS and CDR2 SASEGT come from the germline V gene. The CDR3 totals 17 residues. J lost 4 bases, V lost 7 bases, and 18 bases had no gene match. The CDR3 DNA reads TGTGCCAGCACTAAAGACGGGACAGCGGCTTTTCTCTATGGCTACACCTTC. Protein product: CASTKDGTAAFLYGYTF.

This clonotype was observed at least ten times. The rearrangement uses TRBV20-1 and TRBJ2-5, with a possible D match to TRBD1 (5 bases). V lost 6 bases and J lost 6, with 14 bases in between. Germline V lookup: CDR1 DFQATT, CDR2 SNEGSKA (reference sequence). The CDR3 is made up of 12 amino acids. CDR3 DNA: TGCAGTGCCCCCGCGGCAGGGAAGACCCAGTACTTC. Its translation: CSAPAAGKTQYF.

This clonotype was observed at least ten times. The chain joins TRBV12-3 or TRBV12-4 to TRBJ1-6; tentatively, D is TRBD1 (5 bases). The CDR3 covers 16 residues. V dropped 8 bases and J dropped 5 bases, with 19 bases sitting between them. For the CDR3, the DNA is TGTGCCAGCCGTGCGGGGGATGTGTTGGATAATTCACCCCTCCACTTT. As protein: CASRAGDVLDNSPLHF.

This clonotype appeared many times. The rearrangement joins TRBV30 to TRBJ2-5; tentatively, D is TRBD2 (6 bases). The CDR3 is 15 residues long. V gave up 2 bases and J gave up 5 bases, with 18 bases separating them. Germline V CDR1 and CDR2: GTSNPN, SVGIG (reference sequence). The CDR3: CAWSPRDAGMETQYF. CDR3 nucleotide sequence: TGTGCCTGGAGTCCGCGGGACGCTGGTATGGAGACCCAGTACTTC.

This clonotype showed up just a few times. V is TRBV7-9 and J is TRBJ2-7, with TRBD2 matching over 9 bases. CDR1 and CDR2 (germline): SEHNR, FQNEAQ (reference sequence). Trimming cost V 5 bases and J 4 bases; bases outside gene matches: 6. CDR3 length equals 14 residues. CDR3 in DNA: TGTGCCAGCAGCGACGGACTAGCGACGTACGAGCAGTACTTC. Translation: CASSDGLATYEQYF. The full variable domain, with the rest looked up from reference TRBV7-9 and TRBJ2-7, is DTGVSQNPRHKITKRGQNVTFRCDPISEHNRLYWYRQTLGQGPEFLTYFQNEAQLEKSRLLSDRFSAERPKGSFSTLEIQRTEQGDSAMYLCASSDGLATYEQYFGPGTRLTVT.

Regarding this clonotype: An end of the junction does not agree with germline; a read error may underlie this. The chain links TRBV10-3 to TRBJ1-2; possibly TRBD1 for D (5 bases). The CDR3 extends over 15 amino acids. Per the germline V gene, CDR1 is ENHRY and CDR2 is SYGVKD. CDR3 sequence: CAISESREANYDYTF. The CDR3 DNA sequence: TGTGCCATCAGTGAGTCCAGGGAGGCTAACTATGACTACACCTTC.

Many counts were recorded for this clonotype. The chain carries TRBV2 and TRBJ1-1; D uncertain. Trimming cost V 9 bases and J 4 bases, with 9 bases left between them. The CDR3 is 11 residues long. Germline CDR1 SNHLY, CDR2 FYNNEI. CDR3 in amino acids: CASMRFTEAFF. CDR3 coding DNA: TGTGCCAGTATGAGGTTCACTGAAGCTTTCTTT. Looking up the rest from reference TRBV2 and TRBJ1-1 gives the full variable domain: EPEVTQTPSHQVTQMGQEVILRCVPISNHLYFYWYRQILGQKVEFLVSFYNNEISEKSEIFDDQFSVERPDGSNFTLKIRSTKLEDSAMYFCASMRFTEAFFGQGTRLTVV.

This clonotype was seen repeatedly, ten times or more. The gene calls are TRBV6-1 and TRBJ1-1; D unclear. Trimming stripped 5 bases from V and 5 bases from J, with 15 bases between. CDR3 length: 14 residues. Germline V gene sequence: CDR1 MNHNS, CDR2 SASEGT. This chain's CDR3 is CASSQDPGGTEAFF. The DNA for the CDR3 is TGTGCCAGCAGTCAGGACCCGGGAGGGACTGAAGCTTTCTTT.

This clonotype has a single count. This chain's CDR3 is CASKSSDLSGPLGQYF. The CDR3 DNA reads as TGTGCCAGCAAATCGTCCGACTTGTCGGGACCCCTCGGGCAGTACTTC. The chain is built from TRBV7-9 and TRBJ2-7; D could derive from TRBD1 or TRBD2 (5 bases each). This CDR3 contains 16 residues. The germline V and J ends were trimmed by 7 bases and 9 bases, with 28 bases remaining between them. Germline CDR1 SEHNR, CDR2 FQNEAQ (reference sequence).

This clonotype was recorded a few times. This chain links TRBV7-8 with TRBJ2-6; 7 bases match TRBD1. The germline V gene has CDR1 SGHVS and CDR2 FQNEAQ. V lost 2 bases and J lost 1; bases outside the gene matches: 11. This CDR3 spans 19 amino acids. The CDR3 bases are TGTGCCAGCAGCTTAAAATCGACAGGGCCTTCTTCTGGGGCCAACGTCCTGACTTTC. This codes for CASSLKSTGPSSGANVLTF.

In the case of this clonotype: A much larger clone lies a single base off, so this may be a read error. The gene calls are TRBV20-1 and TRBJ1-2; 8 bases align to TRBD1. The CDR3 length is 15 residues. The germline V gene encodes CDR1 DFQATT and CDR2 SNEGSKA (reference sequence). The CDR3 region has the DNA TGCAGTACTAGAGATTTCAGGGGGCGCAGCTATGGCTACACCTTC. Its protein product is CSTRDFRGRSYGYTF.

CDR3 amino acids: CASSMSVGTEAFF. CDR3 DNA sequence: TGTGCCAGTAGTATGTCGGTCGGCACTGAAGCTTTCTTT. V usage is TRBV19 and J usage is TRBJ1-1, with unresolved D. Trimming left V 3 bases short and J 4 bases short, with 9 bases between. The CDR3 length is 13 residues. Looked up from germline, CDR1 is LNHDA and CDR2 is SQIVND (reference sequence).

The chain carries TRBV20-1 and TRBJ2-7; 10 positions match TRBD2. This CDR3 is 14 amino acids long. Germline V gene lookup returns CDR1 DFQATT and CDR2 SNEGSKA (reference sequence). The V gene end was trimmed by 1 base and the J gene end by 4 bases; junction bases not matched to a gene: 4. CDR3 region: CSARGLAGEYEQYF. For the CDR3, the DNA is TGCAGTGCTAGAGGGCTAGCGGGAGAGTACGAGCAGTACTTC.

This clonotype showed up many times. This chain connects TRBV12-3 or TRBV12-4 to TRBJ2-7, with 8 bases that match TRBD1. The CDR3 covers 15 residues. Unmatched junction bases numbered 3, after V lost 1 base and J lost 1 base. The CDR3 sequence is CASSLGRQGSYEQYF. CDR3 coding DNA: TGTGCCAGCAGTTTAGGGAGACAGGGGTCCTACGAGCAGTACTTC.

Details on this clonotype: A much more abundant neighbour one base away suggests this may be a read error. The rearrangement links TRBV28 to TRBJ2-4; possible D gene TRBD2, 6 bases. This CDR3 comprises 14 residues. Germline assignment: CDR1 MDHEN and CDR2 SYDVKM. The CDR3 protein is CASRTGVTKNTQYF. The CDR3, as DNA: TGTGCCAGCAGGACGGGAGTGACCAAAAACACTCAGTACTTC.

This clonotype showed up many times. The chain carries TRBV12-3 or TRBV12-4 and TRBJ2-6; no definite D call. The CDR3 contains 14 residues. With 10 bases removed from V and 0 bases from J, the gap between germline ends came to 10 bases. The CDR3 DNA follows: TGTGCCACCGCAGTAAGCTCTGGGGCCAACGTCCTGACTTTC. Its translation is CATAVSSGANVLTF.

The chain has TRBV19 and TRBJ1-6; D call uncertain. Germline V gives CDR1 LNHDA, CDR2 SQIVND (reference sequence). The CDR3 consists of 15 residues. The germline V and J ends were trimmed by 4 bases and 0 bases, with 7 bases remaining between them. CDR3 sequence (DNA): TGTGCCAGTAGTACCGGGAGCTCCTATAATTCACCCCTCCACTTT. As protein: CASSTGSSYNSPLHF.

The V gene is TRBV5-5, the J gene TRBJ1-6; D gene unclear. V dropped 4 bases and J dropped 7 bases, with 9 bases sitting between them. CDR1 is SGHKS, CDR2 YYEKEE, per germline (reference sequence). This CDR3 has 13 residues. The CDR3 coding sequence is TGTGCCAGCAGCCCGACCCTCAATTCACCCCTCCACTTT. It is translated as CASSPTLNSPLHF.

The J gene is TRBJ1-5, the V gene TRBV13, with TRBD1 as a possible D gene (5 bases). Per germline, CDR1 PRHDT and CDR2 FYEKMQ (reference sequence). The V end was cut by 1 base, the J end by 2 bases, with 12 bases between. CDR3 length equals 16 residues. The CDR3 sequence is CASSLAGARGNQPQHF. The CDR3 DNA reads as TGTGCCAGCAGCTTAGCTGGGGCTAGGGGCAATCAGCCCCAGCATTTT.

This clonotype was recorded many times. The V and J genes are TRBV28 and TRBJ1-4; D uncertain. The germline gives CDR1 MDHEN, CDR2 SYDVKM. The length of the CDR3 is 14 residues. Trimming stripped 8 bases from V and 3 bases from J, with 13 bases between. As DNA, the CDR3 is TGTGCCAGCGGCTGGAGTCCTTCTAATGAAAAACTGTTTTTT. This gives the protein CASGWSPSNEKLFF.